The 29 T cell receptor beta chains presented below share a single source sample, sequenced in a study of T cell repertoires in cytomegalovirus infection. Their target antigens are unknown. MiXCR, run by TCRdb on the reads, gives a single entry per CDR3 protein. Here the sample spans 350,000 to 400,000 distinct CDR3 sequences, about 34% being singletons. The sample was cultured PBMCs, taken from culture after CMV antigen stimulation. Source of these receptors: a human donor in good health (CMV status not recorded). Some clones in this sample may be carry-over from other donors' samples.

The chain carries TRBV7-6 and TRBJ2-5, with D tentatively TRBD2 (6 bases). Trimming took off 0 bases at V and 2 bases at J, with 10 bases between the two ends. CDR1 and CDR2 from the germline V gene are SGHVS and FNYEAQ. The CDR3 totals 15 residues. DNA of the CDR3: TGTGCCAGCAGCTTAGCGGGGGGTAGGCAAGAGACCCAGTACTTC. Translated, it gives CASSLAGGRQETQYF.

This clonotype was seen only a few times. This chain joins TRBV27 and TRBJ2-1; TRBD2 might be the D (6 bases). Trimming removed 3 bases from V and 4 bases from J, with 10 bases in between. The germline V gene has CDR1 MNHEY and CDR2 SMNVEV (reference sequence). The length of the CDR3 is 14 residues. The CDR3 sequence is CASSFSGGYNEQFF. CDR3 nucleotides: TGTGCCAGCAGTTTTAGCGGAGGATACAATGAGCAGTTCTTC.

The V and J genes are TRBV6-8 and TRBJ2-7, with no clear D. V was trimmed by 2 bases and J by 11 bases, leaving 10 bases between them. From germline, CDR1 is MNHGY and CDR2 SAAAGT. The CDR3 has 11 amino acids. CDR3 residues: CASSYAGAEYV. As DNA, the CDR3 is TGTGCCAGCAGTTACGCCGGCGCGGAGTACGTC.

This chain connects TRBV6-1 to TRBJ2-7; 7 bases agree with TRBD1. Germline V gene data show CDR1 as MNHNS and CDR2 as SASEGT. The CDR3 covers 15 residues. With V trimmed by 6 bases and J by 2 bases, 10 bases remained unmatched. CDR3 bases: TGTGCCAGCAGGTTAATCCGGGACAGCCCCTACGAGCAGTACTTC. It codes for CASRLIRDSPYEQYF.

The genes are TRBV27 and TRBJ2-3; D is unclear. V lost 4 bases, J lost 0 bases, and 11 bases lay in between. The CDR3 spans 15 residues. Germline values: CDR1 MNHEY, CDR2 SMNVEV (reference sequence). The CDR3 spells CASSSPGRSTDTQYF. DNA of the CDR3: TGTGCCAGCAGTTCTCCCGGGCGGAGCACAGATACGCAGTATTTT.

The chain couples TRBV6-1 to TRBJ1-2; D might be TRBD1 (5 bases). CDR3 length equals 14 residues. V lost 8 bases and J lost 4, with 17 bases in between. Germline-derived CDR1 and CDR2 are MNHNS and SASEGT. CDR3 nucleotide sequence: TGTGCCAGCCGGATCGACTGGGGGGGCTATGGCTACACCTTC. Encoded protein: CASRIDWGGYGYTF.

There are a few counts of this clonotype. The V call is TRBV7-8, the J call TRBJ2-3; 8 bases line up with TRBD2. CDR3 length: 18 amino acids. The germline V gene has CDR1 SGHVS and CDR2 FQNEAQ. Trimming removed 0 bases from V and 5 bases from J; junction bases left unmatched: 13. In DNA, the CDR3 is TGTGCCAGCAGCTTAGCGCCACGAGCGAGCGGGAGTGAAGATACGCAGTATTTT. As protein: CASSLAPRASGSEDTQYF.

V and J are TRBV4-3 and TRBJ2-7, with D possibly being TRBD1 (6 bases). V was trimmed by 0 bases and J by 3 bases, leaving 6 bases between them. There are 13 residues in the CDR3. The germline V gene encodes CDR1 LGHNA and CDR2 YSLEER. The CDR3 DNA reads as TGCGCCAGCAGCCAAGAACAGGGCTACGAGCAGTACTTC. This gives the protein CASSQEQGYEQYF.

V and J are TRBV9 and TRBJ2-1, with TRBD2 matching 11 bases. The CDR3 has 15 residues. Germline CDR1 SGDLS, CDR2 YYNGEE. V shed 0 bases and J 10 bases; nucleotides not matched to a gene: 6. The CDR3 spells CASSVEGLAADEQFF. CDR3 DNA sequence: TGTGCCAGCAGCGTAGAGGGACTAGCGGCGGACGAGCAGTTCTTC.

This clonotype came up a few times. The genes are TRBV12-5 and TRBJ1-4; a possible D gene is TRBD1 (6 bases). The CDR3 consists of 16 residues. With 0 bases removed from V and 6 bases from J, the gap between germline ends came to 14 bases. Germline V lookup: CDR1 LGHNT, CDR2 FRNRAP. The CDR3 sequence is CASGLVLRGPDEKLFF. The CDR3 DNA reads as TGTGCTAGTGGTTTGGTACTCAGGGGACCGGATGAAAAACTGTTTTTT. Based on the CDR3 plus reference TRBV12-5 and TRBJ1-4, the full variable domain is DARVTQTPRHKVTEMGQEVTMRCQPILGHNTVFWYRQTMMQGLELLAYFRNRAPLDDSGMPKDRFSAEMPDATLATLKIQPSEPRDSAVYFCASGLVLRGPDEKLFFGSGTQLSVL.

This chain links TRBV7-2 with TRBJ2-6; D is perhaps TRBD2 (5 bases). Trimming took off 0 bases at V and 1 base at J, with 7 bases between the two ends. CDR3 length: 16 residues. Germline-derived CDR1 and CDR2 are SGHTA and FQGNSA. The CDR3 region has the DNA TGTGCCAGCAGCTTAGCAGCGGCGTCTGGGGCCAACGTCCTGACTTTC. Its protein is CASSLAAASGANVLTF.

This clonotype was recorded a few times. Here the CDR3 DNA reads TGTGCCAGCAGTGAAAAGGGACTGCCCCTCAATGAGCAGTTCTTC. It yields the protein CASSEKGLPLNEQFF. The chain is built from TRBV2 and TRBJ2-1, with D maybe TRBD2 (6 bases). V shed 2 bases and J shed 6 bases, with 14 bases lying between them. This CDR3 contains 15 residues. CDR1 and CDR2 from the germline V gene are SNHLY and FYNNEI.

This clonotype occurred a few times. The V and J genes are TRBV28 and TRBJ2-1, with TRBD2 matching over 10 bases. With V trimmed by 8 bases and J by 6 bases, 4 bases remained unmatched. Germline lookup yields CDR1 MDHEN and CDR2 SYDVKM. The CDR3 is 13 amino acids. Here the CDR3 DNA reads TGTGCCAGCGGGTCTAGCGGGAGCAATGAGCAGTTCTTC. As protein: CASGSSGSNEQFF.

The V call is TRBV18, the J call TRBJ2-1; D remains unclear. V was clipped by 5 bases and J by 5 bases, with 4 bases between them. Germline loops: CDR1 KGHSH, CDR2 LQKENI. The CDR3 is made up of 11 amino acids. CDR3 coding DNA: TGTGCCAGCTCAGAGAACAATGAGCAGTTCTTC. Its translation is CASSENNEQFF.

This rearrangement joins TRBV4-1 to TRBJ2-1, with 7 bases fitting TRBD1. The CDR3 loop spans 17 amino acids. CDR1 and CDR2 from the germline V gene are MGHRA and YSYEKL. Trimming removed 3 bases from V and 4 bases from J; junction bases left unmatched: 12. CDR3 sequence reads: CASSQVDGDSRYNEQFF. CDR3 bases: TGCGCCAGCAGCCAGGTAGACGGGGACAGCAGGTACAATGAGCAGTTCTTC.

This clonotype was detected only a few times. This chain connects TRBV5-5 to TRBJ1-4; tentative D call: TRBD1 (5 bases). The germline V and J ends were trimmed by 5 bases and 5 bases, with 13 bases remaining between them. Germline V gene data show CDR1 as SGHKS and CDR2 as YYEKEE (reference sequence). CDR3 length: 14 amino acids. The chain's CDR3 is CASSSGAVNEKLFF. DNA for the CDR3: TGTGCCAGCAGTTCCGGGGCCGTGAATGAAAAACTGTTTTTT.

V is TRBV7-3 and J is TRBJ2-7, with 11 nucleotides matching TRBD2. This CDR3 spans 15 amino acids. Trimming removed 1 base from V and 3 bases from J; junction bases left unmatched: 2. CDR1 is SGHTA and CDR2 is FQGTGA in the germline V gene. CDR3 coding DNA: TGTGCCAGCAGCTTAATAGCGGGGGGGGGCTACGAGCAGTACTTC. Amino acid sequence: CASSLIAGGGYEQYF. The whole variable domain, filled in from reference TRBV7-3 and TRBJ2-7, reads GAGVSQTPSNKVTEKGKYVELRCDPISGHTALYWYRQSLGQGPEFLIYFQGTGAADDSGLPNDRFFAVRPEGSVSTLKIQRTERGDSAVYLCASSLIAGGGYEQYFGPGTRLTVT.

This clonotype counts as medium-sized. The chain recombines TRBV4-3 with TRBJ2-2, with no clear D. The V and J ends lost 0 bases and 4 bases respectively, with 9 bases between them. This CDR3 is built from 15 residues. From germline, CDR1 is LGHNA and CDR2 YSLEER. The CDR3 sequence is CASSQDLGVTGELFF. DNA of the CDR3: TGCGCCAGCAGCCAAGATTTAGGAGTCACCGGGGAGCTGTTTTTT.

This clonotype was recorded a few times. As DNA, the CDR3 is TGTGCCAGCAGTCCTGATACAGGGGAAAAACTGTTTTTT. Translated, it gives CASSPDTGEKLFF. The rearrangement joins TRBV12-3 or TRBV12-4 to TRBJ1-4; TRBD1 might be the D (6 bases). V was cut by 5 bases and J by 8 bases, with 12 bases left in between. This CDR3 has 13 residues.

Only a few counts were recorded for this clonotype. The CDR3 loop reads CASSSGTSGRKQETQYF. DNA for the CDR3: TGTGCCAGTAGTTCCGGGACTAGCGGGAGGAAGCAAGAGACCCAGTACTTC. The chain recombines TRBV19 with TRBJ2-5; TRBD2 aligns across 15 bases. Trimming removed 5 bases from V and 2 bases from J; junction bases left unmatched: 6. The CDR3 has 17 amino acids. In germline, CDR1 is LNHDA, CDR2 SQIVND (reference sequence). Full variable domain (outside the CDR3, taken from reference TRBV19 and TRBJ2-5): DGGITQSPKYLFRKEGQNVTLSCEQNLNHDAMYWYRQDPGQGLRLIYYSQIVNDFQKGDIAEGYSVSREKKESFPLTVTSAQKNPTAFYLCASSSGTSGRKQETQYFGPGTRLLVL.

The CDR3 reads CASSFGEMYTQYF. CDR3 sequence (DNA): TGTGCCAGCAGCTTCGGCGAGATGTATACGCAGTATTTT. The chain has TRBV7-2 and TRBJ2-3; D not certain. The CDR3 is made up of 13 amino acids. Per germline, CDR1 SGHTA and CDR2 FQGNSA. Trimming took 3 bases from V and 7 from J, leaving 11 bases between them.

Only one count was recorded for this clonotype. The V call is TRBV15, the J call TRBJ1-1; tentative D call: TRBD1 (5 bases). The length of the CDR3 is 13 residues. Trimming shortened V by 0 bases and J by 6 bases, and 8 bases separated the two germline ends. The germline V gene encodes CDR1 LNHNV and CDR2 YYDKDF (reference sequence). The CDR3 loop is CATSRDKGSEAFF. CDR3 nucleotide sequence: TGTGCCACCAGCAGAGACAAGGGGTCTGAAGCTTTCTTT.

As concerns this clonotype: The conserved final phenylalanine or tryptophan is absent from the CDR3, which likely points to a read error. The CDR3 nucleotides read TGCGCCAGCAGCCAAGCTGATACAGGGTGGGGATATGGCTACACCTTA. It yields the protein CASSQADTGWGYGYTL. This chain uses TRBV4-3 with TRBJ1-2; possible D gene TRBD1, 6 bases. The ends were cut back, 1 base at V and 5 bases at J, with 17 bases in the middle. This CDR3 has 16 amino acids. Germline V gene data show CDR1 as LGHNA and CDR2 as YSLEER.

The rearrangement uses TRBV19 and TRBJ1-5, with D unresolved. The germline V gene has CDR1 LNHDA and CDR2 SQIVND (reference sequence). This CDR3 comprises 16 residues. V was trimmed by 4 bases and J by 0 bases, leaving 13 bases between them. The chain's CDR3 is CASSKPPSFSNQPQHF. Here the CDR3 DNA reads TGTGCCAGTAGTAAACCCCCTTCATTTAGCAATCAGCCCCAGCATTTT.

This clonotype was recorded a few times. This chain joins TRBV10-3 and TRBJ1-2; 7 bases are a match to TRBD1. The J segment lost 8 bases and the V segment lost 10 bases, leaving 10 bases of the junction unmatched. The CDR3 is 12 residues long. CDR1 and CDR2 (germline): ENHRY, SYGVKD. In nucleotides, the CDR3 is TGTGCCACAGAAAGGACAGGTCAGGGCTACACCTTC. This sequence encodes CATERTGQGYTF.

The chain employs TRBV24-1 and TRBJ2-3, with a weak D call TRBD2 (6 bases). The germline V gene encodes CDR1 KGHDR and CDR2 SFDVKD. This CDR3 spans 16 amino acids. V dropped 2 bases and J dropped 3 bases, with 14 bases sitting between them. CDR3 nucleotides: TGTGCCACCAGTGATTCCACGGAGGGGTGGACAGATACGCAGTATTTT. Translation: CATSDSTEGWTDTQYF.

The chain carries TRBV27 and TRBJ2-2; D is possibly TRBD2 (5 bases). V lost 7 bases to trimming and J lost 5 bases, with 29 bases between them. The CDR3 consists of 19 residues. The germline V gene has CDR1 MNHEY and CDR2 SMNVEV (reference sequence). The CDR3 protein is CASTSNSLVRELLTGELFF. CDR3 bases: TGTGCCAGCACTAGCAACTCCCTAGTGAGGGAGCTGTTAACCGGGGAGCTGTTTTTT.

The gene calls are TRBV27 and TRBJ2-3; D might be TRBD2 (6 bases). Trimming removed 9 bases at V and 4 bases at J, with 11 bases between. This CDR3 is 12 amino acids long. Germline assignment: CDR1 MNHEY and CDR2 SMNVEV (reference sequence). CDR3 DNA sequence: TGTGCCAGTCGGAGGGTTCCAGATACGCAGTATTTT. This encodes CASRRVPDTQYF.

This sequence joins TRBV20-1 and TRBJ1-5, with a possible D match to TRBD1 (6 bases). Per the germline V gene, CDR1 is DFQATT and CDR2 is SNEGSKA (reference sequence). The CDR3 is 12 amino acids. Trimming removed 4 bases at V and 6 bases at J, with 10 bases between. The CDR3 DNA sequence: TGCAGTGCTAAACAGGGAACTCAGCCCCAGCATTTT. Encoded protein: CSAKQGTQPQHF.